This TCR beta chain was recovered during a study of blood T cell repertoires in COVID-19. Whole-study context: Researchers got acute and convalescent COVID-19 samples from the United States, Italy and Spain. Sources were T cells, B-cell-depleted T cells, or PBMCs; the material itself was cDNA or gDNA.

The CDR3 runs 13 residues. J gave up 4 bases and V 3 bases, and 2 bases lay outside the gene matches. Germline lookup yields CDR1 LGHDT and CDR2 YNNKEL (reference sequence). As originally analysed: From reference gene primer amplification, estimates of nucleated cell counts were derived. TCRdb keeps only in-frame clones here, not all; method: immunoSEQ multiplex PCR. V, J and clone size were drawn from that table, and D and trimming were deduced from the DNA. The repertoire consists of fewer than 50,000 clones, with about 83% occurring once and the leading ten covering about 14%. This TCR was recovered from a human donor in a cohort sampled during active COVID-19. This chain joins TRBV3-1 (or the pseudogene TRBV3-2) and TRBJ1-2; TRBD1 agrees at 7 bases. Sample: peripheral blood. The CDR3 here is CASSHEGAYGYTF. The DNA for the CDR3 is TGTGCCAGCAGCCATGAGGGGGCCTATGGCTACACCTTC.